Here is one T cell receptor beta chain with its context. This entry belongs to a study of blood T cell repertoires in COVID-19. Assay: immunoSEQ multiplex PCR; the TCRdb copy retains only in-frame clones and omits some. The data show more than 110,000 clones, about 81% seen once. Sequenced material: peripheral blood. The source is a woman of 80 years or more with acute or convalescent COVID-19.

CDR3: CASSQFETRGYYNSPLHF. The CDR3 coding sequence is TGCGCCAGCAGCCAATTTGAGACGAGGGGGTACTATAATTCACCCCTCCACTTT. This chain connects TRBV4-1 to TRBJ1-6; a possible D gene is TRBD1 (6 bases). CDR3 length: 18 amino acids. Trimming cost V 2 bases and J 3 bases, with 17 bases left between them. Germline V CDR1 and CDR2: MGHRA, YSYEKL.